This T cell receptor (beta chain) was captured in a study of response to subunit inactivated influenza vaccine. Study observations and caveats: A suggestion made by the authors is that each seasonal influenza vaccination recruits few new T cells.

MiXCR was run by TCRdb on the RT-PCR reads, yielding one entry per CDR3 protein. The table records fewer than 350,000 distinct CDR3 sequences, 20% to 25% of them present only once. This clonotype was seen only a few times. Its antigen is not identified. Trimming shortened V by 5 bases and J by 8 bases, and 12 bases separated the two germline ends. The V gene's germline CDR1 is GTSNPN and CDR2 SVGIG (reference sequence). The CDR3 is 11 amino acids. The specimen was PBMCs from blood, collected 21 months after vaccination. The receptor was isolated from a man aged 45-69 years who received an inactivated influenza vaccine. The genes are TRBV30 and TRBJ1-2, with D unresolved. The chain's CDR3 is CAWHRHLGYTF. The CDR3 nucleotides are TGTGCCTGGCACCGACACTTGGGCTACACCTTC.